The 5 T cell receptor beta chains below all came from one sample that was sequenced in a study of T cells in narcolepsy. Profiled with immunoSEQ multiplex PCR; TCRdb holds only in-frame clones, not every one. The sample yields around 15,000 clones, 85% to 90% seen once. Sequences were obtained from memory (CD45RA-) CD4+ T cells from blood. These receptors all come from a human donor in good health.

J is TRBJ2-7 and V is TRBV9, with 12 positions matching TRBD2. CDR1 SGDLS and CDR2 YYNGEE come from the germline V gene. The V and J ends lost 2 bases and 5 bases, in that order; junction bases with no gene match: 8. The CDR3 sequence is 16 residues long. The CDR3, as DNA: TGTGCCAGCAGCGTTCTAGCGGGGGGGCCTTACCACGAGCAGTACTTC. Translated: CASSVLAGGPYHEQYF.

This chain links TRBV29-1 with TRBJ2-1, with 9 nucleotides matching TRBD2. Germline V gene sequence: CDR1 SQVTM, CDR2 ANQGSEA. After removal of 6 bases from V and 5 bases from J, the junction contained 5 bases not matched to a gene. This CDR3 is built from 13 residues. The CDR3 region has the DNA TGCAGCGTAGACCTAGCGGGACACAATGAGCAGTTCTTC. Translated, it gives CSVDLAGHNEQFF.

Here the CDR3 DNA reads TGTGCCAGCAGCCCCCTAAGTGGCTCCTACAATGAGCAGTTCTTC. It yields the protein CASSPLSGSYNEQFF. The J gene is TRBJ2-1, the V gene TRBV11-2; D remains unclear. Trimming took 5 bases from V and 0 from J, leaving 11 bases between them. This CDR3 region has 15 residues. The V gene's germline CDR1 is SGHAT and CDR2 FQNNGV.

This sequence joins TRBV6-1 and TRBJ1-6; tentative D call: TRBD1 (5 bases). Trimming pared 8 bases from V and 7 bases from J, leaving 15 bases between. Germline CDR1 is MNHNS and CDR2 is SASEGT. This CDR3 is built from 14 residues. In DNA form, the CDR3 reads TGTGCCAGCGGCCCCGGGACCGCCAATTCACCCCTCCACTTT. It yields the protein CASGPGTANSPLHF.

The rearrangement joins TRBV9 to TRBJ2-7; D uncertain. The CDR3 consists of 14 residues. Trimming removed 4 bases from V and 6 bases from J, with 17 bases in between. Germline lookup yields CDR1 SGDLS and CDR2 YYNGEE. The CDR3 loop reads CASSRRVSGGEQYF. CDR3 nucleotides: TGTGCCAGCAGCCGAAGGGTATCGGGCGGCGAGCAGTACTTC.